This is a list of T cell receptor beta chains from one sample in a study of OX40 agonist ivuxolimab in advanced cancers. Generated by immunoSEQ multiplex PCR, the TCRdb table keeps only in-frame clones and is missing some. The sample holds about 67,000 clones; 91% are singletons and the top ten take about 0.3%. Sequenced here: CD4+ or CD8+ T cells sorted from blood, sampled in a trial of the OX40 agonist ivuxolimab. All receptors derive from an adult with an advanced solid tumor such as melanoma, head and neck, liver or kidney cancer. The conserved cysteine and the conserved F or W are not part of the CDR3 here. Expanded clones get a size class; other rows say once, few or many, or leave the size out.

v_gene	abundance	j_gene	CDR3aa
TRBV5-1	-	TRBJ2-7	ASSLGGGNYEQY
TRBV7-3	-	TRBJ2-1	ASSPGGYNEQF
TRBV25-1	-	TRBJ2-7	ASSGEQGGHYEQY
TRBV23-1	-	TRBJ1-1	ASRDFEAF
TRBV5-4	once	TRBJ2-7	ASSLEGPSSYEQY
TRBV5-1	once	TRBJ2-1	ASSLEPSGVIIEVEQF
TRBV7-3	-	TRBJ1-6	ASSLVASNSPLH
TRBV6-1	once	TRBJ1-4	ASRNDNRNEKLF
TRBV5-1	once	TRBJ2-7	ASSQTSGRTSEQY
TRBV29-1	-	TRBJ2-5	SVDRGTYEETQY
TRBV28	once	TRBJ2-7	ASSLGGPRYEQY
TRBV19	-	TRBJ1-5	ASSTFTDRRNQPQH
TRBV7-6	-	TRBJ2-7	ASSPRGGGYEQY
TRBV6-5	-	TRBJ2-3	ASSYSHAQPNTQY
TRBV5-1	-	TRBJ2-2	ASSSGPPDRASKGRVSGELF
TRBV27	-	TRBJ2-5	ASSFYMGARETQY
TRBV6-6	-	TRBJ1-1	ASSYNTGAEAF
TRBV18	-	TRBJ2-1	ASSARTWTGGDSYNEQF
TRBV25-1	-	TRBJ2-2	ASRQDLGGLNTGELF
TRBV5-1	-	TRBJ2-1	ASSLEDRTDNEQF
TRBV30	-	-	AWTVGGHTYEQY
TRBV7-2	-	TRBJ2-5	ASSLIGQSQETQY
TRBV10-2	-	TRBJ1-3	ASSLGGISGNTIY
TRBV6-6	-	TRBJ2-1	ASSLLAQASNEQF
TRBV10-3	-	TRBJ1-1	AISDRVTNTEAF
TRBV28	-	TRBJ2-5	ASSFIWGTQY
TRBV5-1	-	TRBJ1-4	ASSRDRTDEKLF
TRBV19	few	TRBJ1-5	ASSIAWDHGMQPQH
TRBV5-8	-	TRBJ1-2	ASSGRTDWDGYT
TRBV7-7	-	TRBJ2-5	ASSLGGPAQETQY
TRBV27	-	TRBJ2-5	ASSPHISREGETQY
TRBV5-4	-	TRBJ2-2	ASATGLAAPRELF
TRBV4-1	-	TRBJ2-1	ASSQGLAGANELSQF
TRBV6-5	-	TRBJ2-3	ASRGLDTQY
TRBV7-3	-	TRBJ1-2	ASSPGTANYGYT
TRBV5-1	-	TRBJ1-5	ASSLGDSLNQPQH